This T cell receptor (beta chain) stems from a study of siplizumab effects on memory and regulatory T cells (dated by TCRdb to between 2019 and 2020). Context from the whole study: The study looked at the effect of siplizumab, an anti-CD2 antibody, on alloreactive T-cell subsets in allogeneic mixed lymphocyte reactions made from human PBMCs.

General findings and caveats noted by the study authors: Of the alloreactive CD4+ clones that could be mapped, the Treg-derived share averaged approximately 69% with siplizumab compared with 25% to 30% in control reactions. No functional confirmation was obtained for the suppressive function of proliferating Tregs from siplizumab cultures. For roughly 80-97% of proliferating CD4+ or CD8+ clones, no naive or memory phenotype could be assigned. Because sequences below about 10^-5 frequency were poorly captured, only a minor fraction of alloreactive clones could be mapped to unstimulated subsets. Unstimulated naive T cells appeared to be more diverse than memory T cells, and naive cells seemed to make a substantial contribution to the alloresponse. Siplizumab significantly reduced the cumulative frequency of alloreactive sequences traceable to unstimulated CD4+ memory T cells.

Libraries were built with the immunoSEQ multiplex PCR assay. Some 100,000 TCR templates per sample were assayed by the deep sequencing platform. Genomic DNA extracted from sorted T cells was used for TCRbeta CDR3 sequencing. From the authors' description of their analysis: Clonal analysis of TCRbeta CDR3 data was done in the R programming language. Unstimulated samples were compared with post-reaction CFSE-low samples to define alloreactive CD4+ and CD8+ clones. Regulatory or non-regulatory origin was assigned to alloreactive CD4+ clones by matching of sequences to sorted unstimulated Treg and non-Treg repertoires. Held by TCRdb, this immuneACCESS table contains in-frame sequences only and omits some clones. Under half of the omission traces to an unresolved V gene where checked; the cause of the rest is unknown. That table is the source of V, J and clone size, and D and trimming were worked out from the DNA. The sample table records some 100,000 clones; about 91% of these occur just once. The top ten clones comprise more than 2.5% of the sample.

Sorted unstimulated T cells and proliferating T cells recovered from mixed lymphocyte reactions underwent TCRbeta CDR3 sequencing. Fresh whole blood from over 8 HLA-typed healthy donors was used to isolate PBMCs. With regard to this clone: Its antigen is still unknown. No much larger clonotype is one base removed from it; base qualities were not supplied.

Reading from cysteine to phenylalanine, the CDR3 counts 14 amino acids. Just the 42-base CDR3 DNA is kept, in frame starting at base 1. The trim is 7 bases for V and 4 bases for J, with a gap of 16 bases between the germline ends. CDR1 SGHAT and CDR2 FQNNGV were looked up in the germline V gene. This clonotype was obtained from a human donor in good health. Some clones in this sample may be carry-over from other donors' samples. The chain uses TRBV11-2 and TRBJ2-5, with TRBD2 perhaps the D gene, on 7 matching bases. Sequenced: CD4+ T cells sorted from blood. In nucleotides, the sequence is TGTGCCAGCACCTCAATAGGGGGGGGAGAGACCCAGTACTTC. It specifies CASTSIGGGETQYF.